This TCR beta chain appears in the sequencing data of a study of T-cell memory formation after mild COVID-19. Study as a whole: TCR clustering was largely donor specific. General study points: The pre-infection memory compartment contained some responding clones, suggesting cross-reactive memory joined. CD4+ contracting clones were mainly CM and EM; CD8+ ones, EMRA.

This clonotype was counted only a few times. What it recognizes is unknown. 5'RACE primed at constant segments yielded TCR alpha and TCR beta cDNA libraries bearing sample barcodes and UMIs. TCRdb ran MiXCR on the 5' RACE reads and lists one entry per CDR3 protein. The data show fewer than 700,000 distinct CDR3 sequences, with 20% to 25% seen just once and approximately 8.4% held by the top ten. Germline loops: CDR1 SGDLS, CDR2 YYNGEE. The CDR3 runs to 14 residues. V was pared by 0 bases and J by 10 bases, with 4 bases of the junction left unmatched. The chain links TRBV9 to TRBJ1-6; 7 positions match TRBD1. This clonotype originated in an adult woman who had mild COVID-19 (a few samples of this study predate the infection). Cell type and time point are not known. The sample taken for sequencing was PBMCs or a T cell subset sorted from them (not recorded which). CDR3 in DNA: TGTGCCAGCAGCGTAGGACAGGGAGGCTCACCCCTCCACTTT. This sequence encodes CASSVGQGGSPLHF.